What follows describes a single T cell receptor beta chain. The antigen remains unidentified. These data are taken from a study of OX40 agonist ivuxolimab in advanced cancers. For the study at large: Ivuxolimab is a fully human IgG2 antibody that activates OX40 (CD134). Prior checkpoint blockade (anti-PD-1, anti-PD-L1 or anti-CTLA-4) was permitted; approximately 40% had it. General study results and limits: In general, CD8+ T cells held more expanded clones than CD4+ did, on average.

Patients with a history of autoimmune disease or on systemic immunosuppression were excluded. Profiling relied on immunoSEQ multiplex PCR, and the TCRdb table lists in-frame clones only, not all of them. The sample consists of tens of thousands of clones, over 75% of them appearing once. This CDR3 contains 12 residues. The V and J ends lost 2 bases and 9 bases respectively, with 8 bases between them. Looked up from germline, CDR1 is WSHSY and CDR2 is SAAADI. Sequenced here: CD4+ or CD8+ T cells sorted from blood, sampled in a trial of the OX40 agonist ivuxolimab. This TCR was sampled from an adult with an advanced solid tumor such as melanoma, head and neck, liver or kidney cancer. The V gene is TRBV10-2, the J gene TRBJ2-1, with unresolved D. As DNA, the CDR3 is TGCGCCAGCAGTGAGGGCCCTGTTGAGCAGTTCTTC. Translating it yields CASSEGPVEQFF.